The entry below gives a single T cell receptor (beta chain) sequence along with its context. What it binds is unknown. V lost 3 bases and J lost 1; bases outside the gene matches: 2. This CDR3 has 15 amino acids. Germline values: CDR1 MRHNA, CDR2 SNTAGT. The data are from a study of cytomegalovirus exposure and HLA in healthy donors. Points from the study as a whole: Cytomegalovirus-associated status was assigned to around 160 TCR beta chains. Reports described diagnosis of cytomegalovirus status by the classifier as highly specific and sensitive.

Sequencing used immunoSEQ multiplex PCR; TCRdb keeps in-frame clones, though not all of them. The sample has approximately 150,000 clones, about 91% seen once. Sequenced sample: PBMCs. J is TRBJ2-5 and V is TRBV6-4; 10 nucleotides match TRBD2. This receptor was obtained from a man between 18 and 29 years old in good health and CMV-seropositive. The CDR3, as DNA: TGTGCCAGCAGTGAAACTAGCGGGATCCAAGAGACCCAGTACTTC. The encoded protein is CASSETSGIQETQYF.